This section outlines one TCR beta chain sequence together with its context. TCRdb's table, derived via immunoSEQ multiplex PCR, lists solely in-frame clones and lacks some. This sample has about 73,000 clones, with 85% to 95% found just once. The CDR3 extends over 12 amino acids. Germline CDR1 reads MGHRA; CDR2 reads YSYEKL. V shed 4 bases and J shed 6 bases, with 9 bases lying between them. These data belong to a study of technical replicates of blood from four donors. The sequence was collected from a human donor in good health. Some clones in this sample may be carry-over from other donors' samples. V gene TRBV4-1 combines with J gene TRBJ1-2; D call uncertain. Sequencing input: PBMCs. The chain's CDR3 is CASSRTGDGYTF. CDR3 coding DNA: TGCGCCAGCAGCCGCACCGGGGATGGCTACACCTTC.